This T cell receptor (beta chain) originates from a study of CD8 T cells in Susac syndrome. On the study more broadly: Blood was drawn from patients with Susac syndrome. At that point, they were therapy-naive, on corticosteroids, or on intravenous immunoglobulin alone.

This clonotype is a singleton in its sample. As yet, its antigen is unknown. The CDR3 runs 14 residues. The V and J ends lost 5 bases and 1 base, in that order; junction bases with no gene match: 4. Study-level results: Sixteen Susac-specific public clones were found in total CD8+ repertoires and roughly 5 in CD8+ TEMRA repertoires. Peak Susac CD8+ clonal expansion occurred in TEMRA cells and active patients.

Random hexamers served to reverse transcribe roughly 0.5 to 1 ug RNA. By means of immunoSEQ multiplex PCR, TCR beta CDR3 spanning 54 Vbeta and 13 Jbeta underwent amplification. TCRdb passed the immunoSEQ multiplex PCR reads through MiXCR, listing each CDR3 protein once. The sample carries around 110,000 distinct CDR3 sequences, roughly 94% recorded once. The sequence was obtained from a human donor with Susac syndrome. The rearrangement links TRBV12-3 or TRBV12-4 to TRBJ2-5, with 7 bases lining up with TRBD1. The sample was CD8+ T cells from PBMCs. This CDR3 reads CASSARTGQETQYF. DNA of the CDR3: TGTGCCAGCAGTGCCCGGACAGGCCAAGAGACCCAGTACTTC.